These T cell receptor beta chains were read from a single sample in a study of blood T cell repertoires in COVID-19. Sequenced by immunoSEQ multiplex PCR; TCRdb stores in-frame clones only, minus some. Found here are 140,000 to 150,000 clones, around 80% of them singletons; the top ten hold about 3.5%. Sample: peripheral blood. The receptors were sampled from an older man who had recovered from COVID-19. CDR3s include the opening cysteine and the closing phenylalanine or tryptophan. A D gene is named only where the DNA matches it firmly. Some rows have no size entry. The others give once, few or many, or a class for an expanded clone.

. | TRBJ2-3 | TRBV19 | once | CASSMEATDTQYF | TGTGCCAGTAGTATGGAAGCGACAGATACGCAGTATTTT
. | TRBJ2-3 | TRBV5-6 | . | CASSRYSTDTQYF | TGTGCCAGCAGCCGGTACAGCACAGATACGCAGTATTTT
. | TRBJ1-1 | TRBV5-1 | . | CASSLGDFSAEAFF | TGCGCCAGCAGCTTGGGTGATTTCAGCGCTGAAGCTTTCTTT
TRBD1 | TRBJ2-1 | TRBV29-1 | . | CSVARIEADRLYNEQFF | TGCAGCGTCGCCCGCATCGAGGCGGACAGGCTATACAATGAGCAGTTCTTC
. | TRBJ2-1 | TRBV11-3 | . | CASSTVGDEQFF | TGTGCCAGCAGCACCGTAGGAGATGAGCAGTTCTTC
. | TRBJ2-7 | TRBV7-2 | few | CASSSATSYYPYEQYF | TGTGCCAGCAGCTCCGCTACCAGCTACTACCCCTACGAGCAGTACTTC
. | TRBJ2-4 | TRBV6-6 | . | CASSYARSTQNIQYF | TGTGCCAGCAGTTACGCCCGGAGTACCCAAAACATTCAGTACTTC
TRBD1 | TRBJ2-7 | TRBV5-1 | few | CASSFTAGQGSEQYF | TGCGCCAGCAGCTTTACCGCGGGACAGGGGAGCGAGCAGTACTTC
. | TRBJ2-1 | TRBV30 | . | CAWSHELAKQFF | TGTGCCTGGAGTCATGAACTAGCAAAACAGTTCTTC
. | TRBJ2-1 | TRBV21-1 | . | CASSKDSTGGSYNEQFF | TGTGCCAGCAGCAAAGACTCGACAGGAGGCTCCTACAATGAGCAGTTCTTC
TRBD1 | TRBJ2-3 | TRBV2 | . | CASSEQGAIGTDTQYF | TGTGCCAGCAGTGAACAGGGGGCGATAGGCACAGATACGCAGTATTTT
. | TRBJ2-1 | TRBV27 | . | CASSDRSSYNEQFF | TGTGCCAGCAGCGACCGGAGCTCCTACAATGAGCAGTTCTTC
TRBD2 | TRBJ2-7 | TRBV5-1 | . | CASSLLELAGGVEQYF | TGCGCCAGCAGCCTTCTTGAGCTAGCGGGAGGGGTAGAGCAGTACTTC
. | TRBJ2-1 | TRBV3-1/TRBV3-2 | few | CASSLLARDNEQFF | TGTGCCAGCAGCCTGCTAGCGAGAGACAATGAGCAGTTCTTC
TRBD2 | TRBJ2-4 | TRBV4-1 | . | CASSQEGLAGDSGENIQYF | TGCGCCAGCAGCCAAGAAGGACTAGCGGGAGATTCCGGCGAAAACATTCAGTACTTC
. | TRBJ1-4 | TRBV11-2 | . | CASSLDAGNEKLFF | TGTGCCAGCAGCTTAGATGCAGGGAACGAAAAACTGTTTTTT
. | TRBJ2-1 | TRBV10-3 | . | CAISGPRVQEQFF | TGTGCCATCAGTGGCCCTCGGGTACAAGAGCAGTTCTTC
TRBD1 | TRBJ1-6 | TRBV14 | . | CASSRTGQLDLSPLHF | TGTGCCAGCAGCCGGACGGGACAGTTAGATCTTTCACCCCTCCACTTT
. | TRBJ2-1 | TRBV7-3 | . | CASSLAVVNEQFF | TGTGCCAGCAGCTTAGCGGTTGTCAATGAGCAGTTCTTC
. | TRBJ1-1 | TRBV29-1 | . | CSAAGARQAFF | TGCAGCGCCGCGGGGGCTAGACAAGCTTTCTTT
TRBD2 | TRBJ2-1 | TRBV4-1 | . | CASSQDQTGLAGGRPHNEQFF | TGCGCCAGCAGCCAAGATCAGACGGGACTAGCGGGAGGGAGGCCCCACAATGAGCAGTTCTTC
. | TRBJ2-7 | TRBV7-9 | few | CASSLNGEYYEQYF | TGTGCCAGCAGCTTAAACGGGGAATACTACGAGCAGTACTTC
. | TRBJ2-7 | TRBV5-4 | . | CASSFGLPPAGQYF | TGTGCCAGCAGCTTTGGGCTTCCCCCTGCAGGGCAGTACTTC
. | TRBJ2-1 | TRBV5-4 | . | CASSLDLETNEQFF | TGTGCCAGCAGCCTAGATCTAGAAACCAATGAGCAGTTCTTC
. | TRBJ2-1 | TRBV7-6 | . | CASSLDSYNEQFF | TGTGCCAGCAGCTTAGACAGTTACAATGAGCAGTTCTTC
TRBD2 | TRBJ2-5 | TRBV30 | . | CAWSAGLAGLETQYF | TGTGCCTGGAGTGCGGGACTAGCGGGTTTAGAGACCCAGTACTTC
TRBD1 | TRBJ1-6 | TRBV5-6 | . | CASSSGQGANSPLHF | TGTGCCAGCAGCTCCGGACAGGGGGCGAATTCACCCCTCCACTTT
TRBD2 | TRBJ2-7 | TRBV6-5 | . | CASSYSPSGSGYEQYF | TGTGCCAGCAGTTACTCCCCTAGCGGGAGTGGGTACGAGCAGTACTTC
. | TRBJ2-2 | TRBV18 | once | CASSSPSGELFF | TGTGCCAGCTCCTCTCCGAGCGGGGAGCTGTTTTTT
. | TRBJ2-5 | TRBV7-2 | . | CASSLVMVTSYQETQYF | TGTGCCAGCAGCTTAGTCATGGTGACTTCGTACCAAGAGACCCAGTACTTC
TRBD2 | TRBJ2-2 | TRBV5-1 | . | CASRPGLAGAGTGELFF | TGCGCCAGCAGACCGGGACTAGCGGGAGCGGGAACCGGGGAGCTGTTTTTT
TRBD1 | TRBJ1-3 | TRBV3-1/TRBV3-2 | . | CASSQRDRGSGNTIYF | TGTGCCAGCAGCCAACGCGACAGGGGCTCTGGAAACACCATATATTTT
TRBD1 | TRBJ2-3 | TRBV11-2 | . | CASSLEGQGSTDTQYF | TGTGCCAGCAGCTTAGAAGGACAGGGTAGCACAGATACGCAGTATTTT
TRBD2 | TRBJ2-3 | TRBV7-7 | . | CASSLGGSRWSPDTQYF | TGTGCCAGCAGCCTCGGGGGGTCGAGGTGGTCGCCAGATACGCAGTATTTT
. | TRBJ2-7 | TRBV6-5 | once | CASSYRVDYEQYF | TGTGCCAGCAGTTACCGGGTCGACTACGAGCAGTACTTC
TRBD2 | TRBJ2-5 | TRBV9 | once | CASSAGGTRKETQYF | TGTGCCAGCAGCGCGGGGGGGACAAGAAAAGAGACCCAGTACTTC
. | TRBJ2-1 | TRBV10-3 | . | CAISETLTDYNEQFF | TGTGCCATCAGTGAAACCCTGACAGATTACAATGAGCAGTTCTTC
TRBD1 | TRBJ2-2 | TRBV5-1 | . | CASSIPPGTGVRTGELFF | TGCGCCAGCAGCATACCTCCCGGGACAGGGGTTCGTACCGGGGAGCTGTTTTTT
. | TRBJ2-6 | TRBV19 | . | CASKQSRSGANVLTF | TGTGCCAGCAAACAGAGCCGCTCTGGGGCCAACGTCCTGACTTTC
. | TRBJ2-1 | TRBV24-1 | . | CATSDADSHSYNEQFF | TGTGCCACCAGTGATGCGGACAGCCACTCCTACAATGAGCAGTTCTTC
TRBD2 | TRBJ2-1 | TRBV20-1 | . | CSASQSGGYNEQFF | TGCAGTGCTAGTCAAAGCGGGGGGTACAATGAGCAGTTCTTC
TRBD1 | TRBJ2-1 | TRBV19 | . | CASSIEAGTVYNEQFF | TGTGCCAGTAGTATTGAGGCCGGGACAGTATACAATGAGCAGTTCTTC